This T cell receptor beta chain was obtained from a study of tissue T cells after allogeneic stem cell transplantation. This CDR3 has 13 residues. The V end lost 6 bases, the J end lost 0 bases, and 8 bases lay between the germline ends. The germline V gene encodes CDR1 KGHPV and CDR2 FQNQEV (reference sequence). Time point: mouse harvest day 14 after allogeneic transplant. The graft held 10^6 splenic CD5+ T cells and 10^7 T-cell-depleted bone marrow cells. On this clone itself: Genes here carry mouse names. With the read ending 1 residue before the CDR3 end, the germline J gene is used to fill in that end.

Generated by immunoSEQ multiplex PCR, the TCRdb table keeps only in-frame clones and is missing some. The data hold about 2,800 clones, with around 50% observed a single time. This chain links TRBV26 with TRBJ1-2; D ambiguous. The TCR was taken from a female BALB/c mouse given C57BL/6 T cells with graft-versus-host disease after an allogeneic hematopoietic cell transplant. The specimen sequenced was lymph node tissue. The CDR3 here is CASSLQANSDYTF. CDR3 DNA (partial): TGTGCCAGCAGCCTACAAGCAAACTCCGACTACACC.